This TCR beta chain was captured in a study of CD8 T cells in Susac syndrome. Germline V gene sequence: CDR1 SGDLS, CDR2 YYNGEE. CDR3 length: 15 amino acids. Trimming stripped 4 bases from V and 5 bases from J, with 13 bases between. The RNA, about 0.45 to 1 ug, was put through reverse transcription using random hexamers. TCRdb processed the immunoSEQ multiplex PCR reads anew with MiXCR; each CDR3 protein has one entry. The table lists roughly 220,000 distinct CDR3 sequences, about 94% of them singletons. This TCR came from a human donor with Susac syndrome. The V gene is TRBV9, the J gene TRBJ1-6; D is undetermined. Sequencing was done on a sample of CD4+ T cells from PBMCs. CDR3: CASSLTPDHNSPLHF. The DNA for the CDR3 is TGTGCCAGCAGCCTGACCCCAGACCATAATTCACCCCTCCACTTT.